One T cell receptor beta chain is described in this entry. This clone has a handful of counts. This receptor's antigen is unknown. Per-base quality was not reported, and no clone a single base away is much larger than it. V drops 9 bases and J drops 3 bases, leaving 11 bases in between. The CDR3 sequence holds 12 residues, the cysteine and phenylalanine included. The read is trimmed to its CDR3 DNA, 36 bases read in frame from base 1. For CDR1 and CDR2, the germline V gene lists KGHSH and LQKENI. The data derive from a study of cytomegalovirus exposure and HLA in healthy donors (dated by TCRdb to the late 2010s). For context, the study as a whole: An earlier analysis of some 600 of the donors reported around 280 Gb of sequence data and 117 million unique TCR beta sequences obtained from 180 million or so T cells. An early release that covered 640 HLA-typed donors contained about 300 gigabases of sequencing data and around 85 million unique TCR sequences. Of the roughly 410 genotyped donors, 70% to 90% were placed in the genetic ancestry cluster associated with self-reported Caucasian donors. The aim of the study was to test whether cataloging public T cell receptors could identify signatures of past pathogen exposure. Using immunosequencing, the study profiled T cell repertoires from around 680 subjects and related those repertoires to cytomegalovirus serostatus. In addition to the first cohort of 666 subjects, a separate validation cohort of 120 different subjects was used. The study combined high-throughput TCR immunosequencing, statistical association of individual TCRs with disease status, and machine learning to predict cytomegalovirus infection status. To study patterns of TCR occurrence, a later analysis re-analyzed previously published TCR beta repertoires from 666 donors and added high-resolution HLA genotyping. Rather than drawing on any new phenotypic data, the later analysis identified candidate immune exposures from TCR beta sequences and the way those sequences occurred across donors. An earlier analysis of 500 to 750 of the donors applied high-throughput TCR beta sequencing to assess whether each TCR beta V gene segment acted as functional or pseudogenic. Donor age, sex, ethnicity and CMV serostatus were compiled alongside the repertoire data. A later genetic analysis took genome-wide SNP genotypes for about 65% of the roughly 670 donors and used that subset as a discovery cohort. All discovery cohort repertoires had been generated on a single sequencing platform. Class I and class II HLA loci were covered by the typing at four-digit resolution. The number of typed donors differed by locus: about 620-630 for A, B, C, DRB1 and DQB1; approximately 530 for DQA1; 600 to 610 for DPA1; and around 470 for DPB1. A handful of DR-DQ haplotypes were handled as single units for association and clustering because linkage in the cohort was strong. Across under 500 genotyped donors of the cohort, an average of 235,054 unique TCR beta nucleotide sequences per donor were sequenced, and roughly 20% of those sequences were non-productive. General findings and caveats noted by the study authors: An association between a missense DCLRE1C variant and V-gene and J-gene trimming of TCR beta chains was found in a later genetic analysis and replicated in an independent cohort. When HLA alleles, especially DR and DQ, strongly co-occurred, TCR associations were difficult to assign to individual alleles. For the cohort, immune exposure information was limited to CMV serostatus. Specific HLA alleles were associated with more than 15,000 TCR beta sequences at a false discovery rate of 0.05 in a later analysis. In this cohort, only TCR beta chains were sequenced, and detectable features were limited by the absence of alpha or paired-chain data. A further reported finding was that TCR beta sequences accurately predicted the HLA-A and HLA-B alleles for most subjects in the first cohort. A later genetic analysis reported fewer N-insertions in productive TCRs among donors in an Asian-associated ancestry cluster than the roughly 700-donor mean. A cluster of highly shared sequence variants was judged likely to be a technical artifact of the sequencing pipeline. Cytomegalovirus status was reported to be diagnosed by the classifier with high specificity and sensitivity in both the original and validation cohorts. A later analysis found that TCR association rates varied across HLA loci, with DRB1 alleles showing the most associated TCRs and HLA-C alleles the fewest. In an earlier analysis of 450 to 750 of the donors, most TCR beta V segments appeared in productive rearrangements about 87% or about 30% of the time, broadly matching IMGT annotations. According to a later analysis, parvovirus B19, influenza, CMV and Epstein-Barr virus appeared linked to several top co-occurrence clusters. Because HLA typing was unavailable for some donors at each locus, only the typed subset was used in association tests. In a later analysis, HLA-associated TCR beta chains showed more clonal expansion and lower generation probabilities than non-associated chains that were equally common. Most TCR sequences were observed very rarely across donors, whereas some public TCRs were present in many individuals. Correlated functional status among segregating V segments might be attributable to linkage disequilibrium, but an unknown experimental factor could not be ruled out. Most CMV-associated TCR beta chains appeared to be HLA-restricted in a later analysis, and the HLA associations seemed to be driven largely by CMV exposure. Three of the identified cytomegalovirus-associated TCR beta chains were confirmed in vitro to be specific for cytomegalovirus antigens. The earlier analysis of approximately 540 of the donors excluded fewer than 20 rarely observed V segments, including chromosome 9 orphons, because counts were too low. Roughly uniform sequencing depth across donors was assumed in presence/absence analyses, although this assumption may not hold. It was suggested by the authors that the approach could potentially be generalized to other disease states and immunological phenotypes. The 87-base-pair reads could not distinguish some IMGT-functional V segments, including TRBV6-2 and TRBV6-3, so those segments were excluded. The study gave a list of over 150 TCR beta chains associated with cytomegalovirus.

Libraries were constructed by the immunoSEQ multiplex PCR assay. For the multiplex PCR, a mixture combining 60 forward primers for TCR Vbeta segments and 13 reverse primers for TCR Jbeta segments was used. The CDR3 region of rearranged TCR beta genes was amplified from genomic DNA by a multiplex PCR assay. Amplified TCR beta libraries were sequenced as 87-base-pair reads on the Illumina HiSeq System. The authors' pipeline ran thus. A later analysis tallied 70 million to 100 million unique TCR beta chains across the 550 to 850 repertoires, and 10 million to 11 million of those chains were shared by two or more donors. Raw reads were error-corrected and collapsed into unique sequences by a nearest-neighbor algorithm in which closely related sequences were merged to remove PCR and sequencing errors. Alignment of CDR3 sequences to IMGT reference sequences was used to assign V, D and J gene segments. For a sequence to be retained, a match of at least six nucleotides was required to both a V gene segment and a J gene segment. A rearrangement was called productive if the CDR3 had no stop codons and remained in frame with V and J, and every other rearrangement was called non-productive. CDR3 was defined according to IMGT convention as the region running from the second conserved V-encoded cysteine to the conserved J-encoded phenylalanine. In an earlier analysis of more than 550 of the donors, sequences lacking an unambiguous match to a single V gene segment were excluded. In an earlier analysis of several hundred of the donors, V segments were called functional above 56.7% productive rearrangements and were called segregating when the between-donor standard deviation exceeded 5%. To diagnose cytomegalovirus status from the catalog of TCR beta chain sequences, a statistical classification framework was built. In a later analysis, TCR nucleotide sequences were compared against IMGT/GENE-DB human TR gene sequences so that V and J genes could be assigned. A later analysis assigned CDR3 sequences and most-parsimonious VDJ recombination scenarios with the TCRdist pipeline. A later analysis defined each TCR beta chain by its CDR3 amino acid sequence plus V-gene family, and excluded reads lacking a unique V-gene family. A later analysis removed 550 to 700 highly shared, low-generation-probability nucleotide sequences to deal with suspected cross-contamination and a sequencing artifact. For each public chain, a later analysis derived a clonal expansion index from normalized ranks of inferred template counts within each repertoire. A later analysis computed generation probabilities with a VDJ recombination model fitted to out-of-frame rearrangements, and checked the results against IGoR. In a later analysis, hypergeometric tests were used to score TCR-TCR, TCR-HLA and TCR-CMV co-occurrence, with a repertoire-size bias correction applied to TCR pairs. In a later analysis, false discovery rates were estimated by permuting HLA or CMV assignments 20 times. In a later analysis, co-occurring TCRs were grouped using DBSCAN, and TCRdist sequence similarity was added for clustering within HLA-allele-positive subsets. For co-occurrence clustering, repertoires with fewer than 30,000 or more than 120,000 public chains were excluded, along with about five repertoires with anomalous nucleotide sharing. The clones in this table, taken by TCRdb from immuneACCESS, are in-frame only. Not every clone is retained; where verified, under half of the shortfall comes from an unresolved V gene, and the cause of the rest is unknown. Clone size and the V and J calls come from that table; the DNA yielded D and trimming. This sample comprises more than 150,000 clones, 60% to 85% of them detected only once. The leading ten clones occupy 2.5% to 4% of the sample.

The cohort consisted of hundreds of healthy bone marrow donors. Cohort members were all nominally healthy when sampled, although unrecorded immune exposures were likely present. The donor tested CMV seropositive, placing the donor among the 310 or so seropositive members of the cohort. A peripheral blood sample was provided by each donor, and peripheral blood mononuclear cells were used for TCR beta sequencing. The Qiagen DNeasy Blood Extraction Kit was used to extract genomic DNA from the blood cell samples. The source is a woman aged 50 to 60 in good health and CMV-seropositive. In this chain, TRBV18 is recombined with TRBJ1-2; the D region possibly corresponds to TRBD1 (5 bases align). The sample taken for sequencing was PBMCs. The nucleotides are TGTGCCAGTTTCACGGGGGACTATGGCTACACCTTC. Translated, this is CASFTGDYGYTF.